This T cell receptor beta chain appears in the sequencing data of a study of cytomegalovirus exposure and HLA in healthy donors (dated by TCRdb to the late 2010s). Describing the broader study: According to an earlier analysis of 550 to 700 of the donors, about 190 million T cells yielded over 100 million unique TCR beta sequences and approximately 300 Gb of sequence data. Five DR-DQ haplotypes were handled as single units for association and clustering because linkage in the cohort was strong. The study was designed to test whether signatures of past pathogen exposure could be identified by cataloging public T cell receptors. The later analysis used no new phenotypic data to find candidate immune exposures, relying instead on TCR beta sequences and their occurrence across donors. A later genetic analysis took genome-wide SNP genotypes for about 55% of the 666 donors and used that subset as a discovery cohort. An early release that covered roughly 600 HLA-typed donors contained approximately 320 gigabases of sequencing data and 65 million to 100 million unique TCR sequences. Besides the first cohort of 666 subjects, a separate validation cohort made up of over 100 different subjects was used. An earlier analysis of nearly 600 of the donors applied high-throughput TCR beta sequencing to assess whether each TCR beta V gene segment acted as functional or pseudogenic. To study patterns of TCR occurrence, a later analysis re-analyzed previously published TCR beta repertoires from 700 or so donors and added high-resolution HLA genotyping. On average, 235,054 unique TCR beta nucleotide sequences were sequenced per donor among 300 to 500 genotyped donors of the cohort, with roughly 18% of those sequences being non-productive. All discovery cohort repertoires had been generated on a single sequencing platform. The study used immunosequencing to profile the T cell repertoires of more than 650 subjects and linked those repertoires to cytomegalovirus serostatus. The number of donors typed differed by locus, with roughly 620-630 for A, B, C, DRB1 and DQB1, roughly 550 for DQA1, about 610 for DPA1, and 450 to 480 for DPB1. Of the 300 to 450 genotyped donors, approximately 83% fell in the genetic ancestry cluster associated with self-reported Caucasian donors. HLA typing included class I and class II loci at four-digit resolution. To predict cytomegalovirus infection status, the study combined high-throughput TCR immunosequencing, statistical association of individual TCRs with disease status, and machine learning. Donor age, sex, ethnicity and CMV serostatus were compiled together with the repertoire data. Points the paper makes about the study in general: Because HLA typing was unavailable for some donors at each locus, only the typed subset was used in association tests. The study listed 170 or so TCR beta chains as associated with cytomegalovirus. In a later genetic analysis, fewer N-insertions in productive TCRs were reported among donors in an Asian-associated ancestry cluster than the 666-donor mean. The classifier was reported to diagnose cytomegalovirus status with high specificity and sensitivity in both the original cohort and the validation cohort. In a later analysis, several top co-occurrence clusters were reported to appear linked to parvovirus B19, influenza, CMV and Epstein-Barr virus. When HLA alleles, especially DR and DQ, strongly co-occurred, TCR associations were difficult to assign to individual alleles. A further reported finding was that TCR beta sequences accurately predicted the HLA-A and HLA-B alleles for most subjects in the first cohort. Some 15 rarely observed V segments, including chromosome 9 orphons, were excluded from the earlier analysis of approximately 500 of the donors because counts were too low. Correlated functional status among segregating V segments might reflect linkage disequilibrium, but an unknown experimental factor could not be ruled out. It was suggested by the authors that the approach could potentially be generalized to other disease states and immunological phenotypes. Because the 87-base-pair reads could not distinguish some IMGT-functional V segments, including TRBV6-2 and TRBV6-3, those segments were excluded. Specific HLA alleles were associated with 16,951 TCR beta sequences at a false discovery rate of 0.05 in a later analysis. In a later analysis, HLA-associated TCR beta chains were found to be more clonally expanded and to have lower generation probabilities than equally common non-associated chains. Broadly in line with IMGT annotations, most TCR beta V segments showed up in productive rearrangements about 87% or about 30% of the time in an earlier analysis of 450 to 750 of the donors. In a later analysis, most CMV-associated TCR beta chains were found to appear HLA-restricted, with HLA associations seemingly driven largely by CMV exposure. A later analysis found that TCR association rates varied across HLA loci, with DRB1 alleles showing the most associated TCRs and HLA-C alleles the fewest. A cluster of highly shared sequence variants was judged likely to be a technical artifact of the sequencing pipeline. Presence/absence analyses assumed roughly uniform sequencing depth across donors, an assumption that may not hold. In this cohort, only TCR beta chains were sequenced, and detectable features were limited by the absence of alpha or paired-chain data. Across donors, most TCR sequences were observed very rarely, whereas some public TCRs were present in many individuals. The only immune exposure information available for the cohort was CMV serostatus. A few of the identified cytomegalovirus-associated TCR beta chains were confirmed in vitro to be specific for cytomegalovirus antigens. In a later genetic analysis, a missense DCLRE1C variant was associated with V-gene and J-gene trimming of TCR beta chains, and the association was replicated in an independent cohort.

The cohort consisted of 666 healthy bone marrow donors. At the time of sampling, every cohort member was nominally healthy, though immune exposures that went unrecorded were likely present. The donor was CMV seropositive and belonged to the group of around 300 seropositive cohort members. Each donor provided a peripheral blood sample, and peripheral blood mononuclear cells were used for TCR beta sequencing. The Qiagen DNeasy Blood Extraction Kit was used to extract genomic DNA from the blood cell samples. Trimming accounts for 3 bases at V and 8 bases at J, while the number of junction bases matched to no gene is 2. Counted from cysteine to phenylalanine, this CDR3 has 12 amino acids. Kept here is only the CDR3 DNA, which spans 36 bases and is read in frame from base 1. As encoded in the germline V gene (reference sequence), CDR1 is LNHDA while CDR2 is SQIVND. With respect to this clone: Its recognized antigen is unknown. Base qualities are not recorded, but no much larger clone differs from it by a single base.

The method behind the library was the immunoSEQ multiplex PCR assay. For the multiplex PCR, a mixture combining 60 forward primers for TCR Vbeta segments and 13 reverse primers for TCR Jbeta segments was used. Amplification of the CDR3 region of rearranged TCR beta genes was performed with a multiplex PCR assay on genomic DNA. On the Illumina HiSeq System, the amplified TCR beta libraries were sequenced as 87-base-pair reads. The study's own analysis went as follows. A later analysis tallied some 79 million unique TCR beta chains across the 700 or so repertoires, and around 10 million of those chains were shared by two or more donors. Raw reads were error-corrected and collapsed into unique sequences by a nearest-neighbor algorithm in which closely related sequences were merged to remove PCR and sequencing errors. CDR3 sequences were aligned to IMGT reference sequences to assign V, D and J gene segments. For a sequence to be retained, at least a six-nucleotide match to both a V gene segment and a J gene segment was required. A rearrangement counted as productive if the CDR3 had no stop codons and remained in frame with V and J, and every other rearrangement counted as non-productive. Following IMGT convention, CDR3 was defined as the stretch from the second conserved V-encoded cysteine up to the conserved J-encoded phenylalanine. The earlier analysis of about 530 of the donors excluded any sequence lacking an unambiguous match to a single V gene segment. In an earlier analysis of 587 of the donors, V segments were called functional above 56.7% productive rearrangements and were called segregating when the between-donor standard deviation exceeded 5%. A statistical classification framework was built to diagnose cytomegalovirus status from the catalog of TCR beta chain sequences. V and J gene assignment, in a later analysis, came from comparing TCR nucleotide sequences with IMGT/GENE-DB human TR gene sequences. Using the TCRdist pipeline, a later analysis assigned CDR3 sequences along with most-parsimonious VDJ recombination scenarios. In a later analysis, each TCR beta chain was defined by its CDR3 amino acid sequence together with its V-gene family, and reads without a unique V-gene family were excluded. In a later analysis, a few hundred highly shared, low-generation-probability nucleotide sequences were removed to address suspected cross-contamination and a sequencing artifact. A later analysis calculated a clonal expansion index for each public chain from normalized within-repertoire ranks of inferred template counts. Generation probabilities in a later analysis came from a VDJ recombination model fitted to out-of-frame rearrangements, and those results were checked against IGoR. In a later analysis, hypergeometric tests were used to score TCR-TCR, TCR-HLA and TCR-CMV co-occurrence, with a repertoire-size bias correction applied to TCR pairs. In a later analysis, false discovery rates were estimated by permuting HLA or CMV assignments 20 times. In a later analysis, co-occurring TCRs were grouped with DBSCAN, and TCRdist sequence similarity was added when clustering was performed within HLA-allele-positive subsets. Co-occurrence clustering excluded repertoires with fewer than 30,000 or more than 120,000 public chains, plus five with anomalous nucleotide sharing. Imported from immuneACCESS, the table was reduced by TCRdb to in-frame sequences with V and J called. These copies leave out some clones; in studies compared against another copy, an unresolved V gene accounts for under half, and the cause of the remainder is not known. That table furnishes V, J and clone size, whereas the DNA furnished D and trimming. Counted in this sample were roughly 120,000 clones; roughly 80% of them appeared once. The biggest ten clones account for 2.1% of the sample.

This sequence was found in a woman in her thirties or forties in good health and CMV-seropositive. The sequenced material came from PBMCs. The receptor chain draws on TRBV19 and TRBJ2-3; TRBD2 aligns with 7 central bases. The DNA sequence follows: TGTGCCAGTAGTATCCGCGGGGGTACGCAGTATTTT. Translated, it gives CASSIRGGTQYF. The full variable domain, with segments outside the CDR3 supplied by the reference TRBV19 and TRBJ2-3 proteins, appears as DGGITQSPKYLFRKEGQNVTLSCEQNLNHDAMYWYRQDPGQGLRLIYYSQIVNDFQKGDIAEGYSVSREKKESFPLTVTSAQKNPTAFYLCASSIRGGTQYFGPGTRLTVL.